This TCR beta chain appears in the sequencing data of a study of low-dose radiotherapy and immunotherapy resistance in tumors. On the study more broadly: Given every two weeks, intravenous cyclophosphamide 200 mg/m2 preceded radiation and immunotherapy by one day.

Alpha- and beta-chain coverage of first-strand cDNA came from TRAV- and TRBV-specific primers. TCR amplification ran about 20 PCR cycles using constant-region and V-primer adapter primers. TCRdb used MiXCR to reprocess the reads, holding one entry per CDR3 protein. The data hold approximately 30,000 distinct CDR3 sequences, with about 49% observed a single time. Described time point: after trial treatment. Treatment in this sample: LDRT plus nivolumab, ipilimumab, low-dose cyclophosphamide and aspirin (RACIN trial). The donors' treatment consisted of nivolumab, ipilimumab, aspirin, low-dose cyclophosphamide and low-dose radiotherapy. Each patient who was eligible had an advanced solid tumor with no tumor-infiltrating lymphocytes. The TCR was taken from a male donor with gallbladder cancer. The specimen comprised PBMCs, sampled after low-dose radiotherapy plus immunotherapy.

In nucleotides, the CDR3 is TGTGCCAGCAGCACAAATGAGGATGAGCAGTTCTTC. It yields the protein CASSTNEDEQFF. The rearrangement joins TRBV9 to TRBJ2-1, with D uncertain. Germline V lookup: CDR1 SGDLS, CDR2 YYNGEE. V was trimmed by 4 bases and J by 8 bases, leaving 10 bases between them. The CDR3 length is 12 residues.